Given below is one T cell receptor beta chain in context. Original handling: Estimates of nucleated cell counts were drawn from the amplification of reference gene primers. Sequencing was performed with immunoSEQ multiplex PCR; in TCRdb, only in-frame clones are kept and a portion is missing. V and J calls and clone size are given by that table; D and trimming were obtained from the DNA. The table has roughly 160,000 clones, 79% seen once; the top ten hold roughly 8%. Patients from Seattle were sampled longitudinally, starting during active infection. This specimen comes from a study of blood T cell repertoires in COVID-19. Study context: The study drew acute and convalescent COVID-19 samples from the United States, Italy and Spain. T cells, B-cell-depleted T cells, or PBMCs provided the cDNA or gDNA that served as material.

The CDR3 has 16 amino acids. V shed 4 bases and J 8 bases; nucleotides not matched to a gene: 13. Looked up from germline, CDR1 is SEHNR and CDR2 is FQNEAQ (reference sequence). The chain employs TRBV7-9 and TRBJ1-4; 7 bases fit TRBD1. This clonotype was obtained from a woman in her sixties or seventies with COVID-19, enrolled during active disease. The specimen sequenced was peripheral blood. The CDR3 DNA sequence: TGTGCCAGCAGCTCGGACAGGAGGATTGGTTGGGAAAAACTGTTTTTT. Its translation: CASSSDRRIGWEKLFF.